This T cell receptor beta chain was identified in a study of post-analysis software for immune sequencing data (dated by TCRdb to the mid-2010s). Background for the entire study: The recorded disease courses included relapsing-remitting, secondary progressive and progressive-relapsing multiple sclerosis, and some patients had no subtype annotation. Patient repertoires were compared against around 10 previously published healthy control repertoires from donors aged roughly 6 to 28 years. A subset of samples was prepared in parallel using single-end sample barcoding, then pooled and co-amplified after Illumina adapter ligation. The research as a whole found: Direct clustering with F measure showed strong co-clustering of samples prepared in the same batch, prompting a batch-effect correction. About five TRBV segments, including TRBV5-6, TRBV5-1 and TRBV20-1, were significantly more frequent in patients than controls. Multiple sclerosis patients had significantly lower normalized Chao1 diversity than controls, a result that suggests substantial peripheral T-cell clonal expansion. The control group was slightly older than the multiple sclerosis patient group.

The library was generated by PCR. The instrument was an Illumina HiSeq 2500. To reduce PCR and sequencing biases, unique molecular identifiers were incorporated into the TCR beta cDNA libraries. Every 1 to 10 million input T cells yielded approximately 500,000 cDNA molecules, meaning each molecule approximated one T cell. The same protocol used for the earlier healthy control dataset was applied to prepare and sequence the patient libraries. Within a given batch, samples were prepared together, multiplexed and sequenced on the same HiSeq lane. For the original study's pipeline: MIGEC handled the raw barcoded reads, throwing out single-read molecular identifier groups before consensus assembly and CDR3 extraction. VDJtools was used for post-analysis of the clonotype tables, with diversity normalized by down-sampling every dataset to the smallest sample size. Repertoire overlap clustering matched CDR3 amino acid but not nucleotide sequences to correct batch-related cross-sample contamination. TCRdb applied fastp at Q25 and MiXCR to the public reads, then kept only in-frame beta chains. CDR3 protein sequences are deduplicated, and each keeps its most common genes and DNA. The V and J calls here are based on TCRdb, not the publication. The sample table records 350,000 to 500,000 distinct CDR3 sequences; approximately 37% of these occur just once. The ten largest clones represent approximately 7.1% of the sample.

From the germline V gene (reference sequence), CDR1 is GTSNPN and CDR2 is SVGIG. Germline trimming: 2 bases from V, 5 bases from J; junction bases outside gene matches: 3. CDR3 length: 14 amino acids, cysteine to phenylalanine. This entry keeps only the CDR3 DNA: 42 bases, framed from base 1. To demonstrate the VDJtools post-analysis software, the study profiled TCR beta repertoires from the peripheral blood of 10 to 15 young patients with multiple sclerosis. The multiple sclerosis patients were children and adolescents between about 6 and 16 years of age. Note on this clonotype: The clone's antigen remains unknown. No base quality values were provided; no much bigger clone lies one nucleotide off.

The chain links TRBV30 with TRBJ2-1; 10 central nucleotides agree with TRBD1. The source material was blood. The clonotype was recovered from a girl aged 2 to 9 with multiple sclerosis. CDR3 region: CAWSSGQGDNEQFF. In nucleotides, the sequence is TGTGCCTGGAGTTCAGGACAGGGGGACAATGAGCAGTTCTTC.